A single sample gave rise to the 30 T cell receptor beta chains below, sequenced in a study of monozygotic twins with inflammatory bowel disease. One entry per CDR3 protein, without DNA, is what TCRdb gives after re-calling the 5' RACE reads. Recorded for this sample: about 85,000 distinct CDR3 sequences. Input material: blood. The receptors come from a human donor with ulcerative colitis or Crohn's disease, or a healthy co-twin of an affected twin (not recorded which).

The chain is built from TRBV5-6 and TRBJ2-7. This CDR3 contains 13 residues. Germline V gene sequence: CDR1 SGHDT, CDR2 YYEEEE. CDR3 sequence reads: CSSSFGSRNEQYF. The whole variable domain, filled in from reference TRBV5-6 and TRBJ2-7, reads DAGVTQSPTHLIKTRGQQVTLRCSPKSGHDTVSWYQQALGQGPQFIFQYYEEEERQRGNFPDRFSGHQFPNYSSELNVNALLLGDSALYLCSSSFGSRNEQYFGPGTRLTVT.

This chain links TRBV29-1 with TRBJ2-1; TCRdb lists TRBD1, though no DNA is available to test this call. The germline V gene has CDR1 SQVTM and CDR2 ANQGSEA. This CDR3 contains 11 residues. CDR3 residues: CSVDTRNEQFF.

This chain joins TRBV24-1 and TRBJ1-1; TCRdb indicates TRBD1, and absent DNA this call remains unverified. Germline V gives CDR1 KGHDR, CDR2 SFDVKD. The CDR3 contains 15 residues. CDR3 loop: CATSASPGECTEAFF.

The V gene is TRBV10-3, the J gene TRBJ1-2. There are 12 residues in the CDR3. In germline, CDR1 is ENHRY, CDR2 SYGVKD. This CDR3 reads CAILSDSYGYTF.

V gene TRBV29-1 combines with J gene TRBJ1-2. The CDR3 has 11 amino acids. Per the germline V gene, CDR1 is SQVTM and CDR2 is ANQGSEA. The CDR3: CSVGVEHGYTF.

This rearrangement joins TRBV5-1 to TRBJ2-3; TCRdb reports TRBD2, a call that lacks DNA to check it against. Germline CDR1 SGHRS, CDR2 YFSETQ. This CDR3 contains 15 residues. CDR3: CASTKLGLSTDTQYF.

The chain uses TRBV20-1 and TRBJ1-1. Germline CDR1 is DFQATT and CDR2 is SNEGSKA (reference sequence). The CDR3 consists of 12 residues. The CDR3 protein is CSASGGPTEAFF.

The CDR3 spells CASGTGAYENTF. This chain links TRBV12-5 with TRBJ1-2; the TCRdb D gene call, TRBD1, has no DNA to confirm it. This CDR3 is built from 12 residues. Looked up from germline, CDR1 is LGHNT and CDR2 is FRNRAP.

V gene TRBV7-9 combines with J gene TRBJ2-5; TCRdb reports TRBD1, a call that lacks DNA to check it against. Germline values: CDR1 SEHNR, CDR2 FQNEAQ (reference sequence). The CDR3 is made up of 13 amino acids. The chain's CDR3 is CASLDRGGETQYF.

The chain employs TRBV20-1 and TRBJ1-2. Germline V lookup: CDR1 DFQATT, CDR2 SNEGSKA (reference sequence). The CDR3 is 14 amino acids. CDR3 residues: CSAPNDISNYGYTF.

The chain uses TRBV7-8 and TRBJ2-1; TCRdb's D call of TRBD2 is untestable without DNA. CDR1 and CDR2 (germline): SGHVS, FQNEAQ. CDR3 length equals 17 residues. The CDR3 loop reads CASSPPGTSGGLNEQFF.

The rearrangement links TRBV5-1 to TRBJ1-1; TCRdb outputs TRBD1, but without DNA this stays unchecked. This CDR3 spans 16 amino acids. CDR1 and CDR2 (germline): SGHRS, YFSETQ. Here the CDR3 reads CASSLTGDRMNTEAFF.

The chain has TRBV24-1 and TRBJ2-1. Germline lookup yields CDR1 KGHDR and CDR2 SFDVKD. The CDR3 has 13 residues. The CDR3 sequence is CPTSDHQNNEQFF.

The CDR3 protein is CSARDHYSYEQFF. This sequence joins TRBV20-1 and TRBJ2-1. The CDR3 has 13 residues. Germline loops: CDR1 DFQATT, CDR2 SNEGSKA (reference sequence).

The V and J genes are TRBV29-1 and TRBJ1-1. Germline CDR1 SQVTM, CDR2 ANQGSEA. This CDR3 region has 12 residues. CDR3: CSVEEGFAEAFF.

The J gene is TRBJ2-1, the V gene TRBV6-5; TCRdb names TRBD1, which stays unverified in the absence of DNA. The CDR3 is 15 amino acids. Germline V gene data show CDR1 as MNHEY and CDR2 as SVGAGI. The chain's CDR3 is CASSYSFQGGTREFF.

This chain joins TRBV7-6 and TRBJ2-3; TCRdb lists TRBD2, though no DNA is available to test this call. CDR3 length: 19 amino acids. CDR1 is SGHVS and CDR2 is FNYEAQ in the germline V gene. CDR3 protein: CASSLRGTSGATSTDTQYF.

V gene TRBV5-1 combines with J gene TRBJ1-2. The CDR3 covers 12 residues. Germline CDR1 reads SGHRS; CDR2 reads YFSETQ. The CDR3 sequence is CASSLLAAVWTF.

The rearrangement joins TRBV10-3 to TRBJ2-4. This CDR3 is built from 12 residues. The germline V gene has CDR1 ENHRY and CDR2 SYGVKD. The CDR3 loop reads CAISESTGIQYF.

The chain carries TRBV18 and TRBJ1-1; TCRdb's D call of TRBD1 is untestable without DNA. This CDR3 contains 15 residues. CDR1 is KGHSH and CDR2 is LQKENI in the germline V gene. The CDR3 spells CASSPLTGPETEAFF. Combining the CDR3 with reference TRBV18 and TRBJ1-1 gives the whole variable domain NAGVMQNPRHLVRRRGQEARLRCSPMKGHSHVYWYRQLPEEGLKFMVYLQKENIIDESGMPKERFSAEFPKEGPSILRIQQVVRGDSAAYFCASSPLTGPETEAFFGQGTRLTVV.

V gene TRBV20-1 combines with J gene TRBJ2-3; the D call of TRBD2 rests on TCRdb alone, since no DNA is present to check it. Per germline, CDR1 DFQATT and CDR2 SNEGSKA (reference sequence). The CDR3 has 14 residues. This CDR3 is CSAEKAGGTDTQYF.

V and J are TRBV20-1 and TRBJ2-7; TCRdb's assignment of TRBD2 cannot be checked, as there is no DNA. Germline-derived CDR1 and CDR2 are DFQATT and SNEGSKA (reference sequence). This CDR3 region has 15 residues. The CDR3 is CSARPTSGFSYEQYF.

The chain carries TRBV6-5 and TRBJ1-2; TCRdb's D call, TRBD1, is unchecked because there is no DNA. The CDR3 loop spans 16 amino acids. CDR1 is MNHEY and CDR2 is SVGAGI in the germline V gene. This CDR3 reads CASSYSTTDTAYGYTF.

The rearrangement links TRBV20-1 to TRBJ2-1; TCRdb returns TRBD1, unconfirmable since there is no DNA. Germline V gene sequence: CDR1 DFQATT, CDR2 SNEGSKA (reference sequence). The CDR3 covers 15 residues. CDR3 region: CSAQKTGPSYNEQFF.

The rearrangement links TRBV5-1 to TRBJ1-1. From germline, CDR1 is SGHRS and CDR2 YFSETQ. CDR3 size: 13 residues. The CDR3 spells CASSWGADYEAFF.

The CDR3 here is CASSTFRDTEAFF. The chain couples TRBV3-1 to TRBJ1-1; TCRdb gives TRBD1 as the D gene, but with no DNA this cannot be confirmed. CDR1 LGHDT and CDR2 YNNKEL come from the germline V gene (reference sequence). The CDR3 runs 13 residues.

This sequence joins TRBV29-1 and TRBJ2-1; checking the TCRdb D call of TRBD1 is not possible without DNA. The germline gives CDR1 SQVTM, CDR2 ANQGSEA. This CDR3 has 13 residues. CDR3 protein: CSAPGQGHYEQFF.

The gene calls are TRBV2 and TRBJ2-7; the TRBD1 assignment by TCRdb is unverifiable without DNA. This CDR3 has 14 amino acids. Per the germline V gene, CDR1 is SNHLY and CDR2 is FYNNEI. The CDR3 region is CASSGDRIPYEQYF.

This chain connects TRBV15 to TRBJ1-2; the TCRdb call, TRBD1, lacks DNA for checking. Per germline, CDR1 LNHNV and CDR2 YYDKDF (reference sequence). The CDR3 contains 16 residues. The CDR3 loop reads CATSRDTREWHYGYTF.

The chain joins TRBV9 to TRBJ2-2; checking the TCRdb D call of TRBD1 is not possible without DNA. The germline V gene encodes CDR1 SGDLS and CDR2 YYNGEE. The CDR3 covers 15 residues. The CDR3 loop reads CASSYGDTNTGELFF.